Here is one T cell receptor (beta chain) with its context. Germline CDR1 reads LNHDA; CDR2 reads SQIVND (reference sequence). CDR3 length: 15 residues. Trimming took 8 bases from V and 7 from J; bases not matched to a gene: 10. Produced via immunoSEQ multiplex PCR; TCRdb's table is partial and in-frame only. The repertoire holds about 310,000 clones, with 90% as singletons. The data were taken from a study of blood T cell repertoires in COVID-19. Overall study: COVID-19 samples collected from the United States, Italy and Spain covered acute and convalescent phases. In each case, the material was cDNA or gDNA derived from T cells, B-cell-depleted T cells, or PBMCs.

The chain is built from TRBV19 and TRBJ1-6, with 8 bases lining up with TRBD1. Sequencing was performed on PBMCs or T cells enriched from blood (not recorded which). The TCR was taken from a woman in her late teens or twenties with acute COVID-19. CDR3 residues: CASQTGVGGNSPLHF. For the CDR3, the DNA is TGTGCCAGTCAGACAGGGGTAGGGGGAAATTCACCCCTCCACTTT.